This section outlines one TCR beta chain sequence together with its context. This entry belongs to a study of T cell clusters in autoimmune cytopenias. TRB was amplified by touch-down multiplex PCR, primer pools A and B combined. TCRdb reanalyzed the multiplex PCR reads, giving one entry per CDR3 protein sequence and no DNA. The sample includes approximately 8,000 distinct CDR3 sequences. TRB was amplified from 250 ng of peripheral blood genomic DNA per sample. The source of this sequence is a human donor with an autoimmune cytopenia or autoimmune hepatitis (not recorded which). Sequenced input: peripheral blood.

The CDR3 region is CASSERPGQFWTTEAFF. The V gene is TRBV19, the J gene TRBJ1-1; there is no DNA to check the TCRdb D call of TRBD1. Germline CDR1 is LNHDA and CDR2 is SQIVND (reference sequence). The CDR3 sequence is 17 residues long. Together with reference TRBV19 and TRBJ1-1, the CDR3 gives the full variable domain: DGGITQSPKYLFRKEGQNVTLSCEQNLNHDAMYWYRQDPGQGLRLIYYSQIVNDFQKGDIAEGYSVSREKKESFPLTVTSAQKNPTAFYLCASSERPGQFWTTEAFFGQGTRLTVV.